This is a list of T cell receptor beta chains from one sample in a study of blood T cells in healthy people across ages. TCRdb reprocessed the 5' RACE reads via MiXCR and lists one record per CDR3 protein. The table shows 850,000 to 950,000 distinct CDR3 sequences, with around 30% occurring only once. Sequencing was carried out using blood. The source of these receptors is a woman older than 75 in good health. The CDR3 runs from the conserved cysteine through the conserved F or W. A D gene is named only where the DNA matches it firmly. Size is omitted from some rows. Given values are once, few, many or a class for expanded clones.

j_call: TRBJ2-3; cdr3_length: 16; clone_size: many; v_call: TRBV5-1; d_call: TRBD2; cdr3_aa: CASSPQTSGVTDTQYF; cdr3_nt: TGCGCCAGCAGTCCTCAGACTAGCGGGGTCACAGATACGCAGTATTTT
j_call: TRBJ1-5; cdr3_length: 18; clone_size: few; v_call: TRBV15; d_call: .; cdr3_aa: CATSSLFSRQRSNQPQHF; cdr3_nt: TGTGCCACCAGCAGCCTCTTTAGTCGGCAGAGAAGCAATCAGCCCCAGCATTTT
j_call: TRBJ1-4; cdr3_length: 17; clone_size: many; v_call: TRBV9; d_call: TRBD1; cdr3_aa: CASSVEGQSFSSEKLFF; cdr3_nt: TGTGCCAGCAGCGTAGAGGGACAGTCCTTCTCTTCTGAAAAACTGTTTTTT
j_call: TRBJ2-3; cdr3_length: 15; clone_size: .; v_call: TRBV7-2; d_call: .; cdr3_aa: CASNSFTGYPDTQYF; cdr3_nt: TGTGCCAGCAACTCATTTACAGGGTACCCAGATACGCAGTATTTT
j_call: TRBJ2-2; cdr3_length: 16; clone_size: few; v_call: TRBV7-2; d_call: TRBD1; cdr3_aa: CASRPRQGAVTGELFF; cdr3_nt: TGTGCCAGCAGACCTCGACAGGGGGCTGTTACCGGGGAGCTGTTTTTT
j_call: TRBJ2-2; cdr3_length: 17; clone_size: .; v_call: TRBV5-1; d_call: .; cdr3_aa: CASSFGVIRLRGGELFF; cdr3_nt: TGCGCCAGCAGCTTTGGGGTTATTCGGCTTCGGGGCGGGGAGCTGTTTTTT
j_call: TRBJ2-7; cdr3_length: 14; clone_size: .; v_call: TRBV7-6; d_call: .; cdr3_aa: CASSREADFLEQYF; cdr3_nt: TGTGCCAGCAGCCGCGAGGCAGATTTTCTCGAGCAGTACTTC
j_call: TRBJ2-1; cdr3_length: 20; clone_size: many; v_call: TRBV2; d_call: .; cdr3_aa: CASSEPLRQDIHPLLNEQFF; cdr3_nt: TGTGCCAGCAGTGAGCCACTTCGACAGGACATCCACCCCCTACTCAATGAGCAGTTCTTC
j_call: TRBJ1-2; cdr3_length: 14; clone_size: .; v_call: TRBV14; d_call: .; cdr3_aa: CASSQDTGHYGYTF; cdr3_nt: TGTGCCAGCAGCCAAGATACAGGGCACTATGGCTACACCTTC
j_call: TRBJ2-5; cdr3_length: 16; clone_size: many; v_call: TRBV7-2; d_call: .; cdr3_aa: CASSLVHTGLSETQYF; cdr3_nt: TGTGCCAGCAGCTTAGTACACACAGGGCTCTCAGAGACCCAGTACTTC
j_call: TRBJ2-3; cdr3_length: 16; clone_size: many; v_call: TRBV6-5; d_call: TRBD2; cdr3_aa: CASWTSGGARTDTQYF; cdr3_nt: TGTGCCAGCTGGACTAGCGGGGGGGCCCGGACAGATACGCAGTATTTT
j_call: TRBJ2-5; cdr3_length: 20; clone_size: many; v_call: TRBV7-2; d_call: TRBD2; cdr3_aa: CASSSYPGTSGGIIPGAQYF; cdr3_nt: TGTGCCAGCAGCTCCTATCCCGGGACTAGCGGGGGGATAATCCCAGGGGCCCAGTACTTC
j_call: TRBJ2-1; cdr3_length: 17; clone_size: many; v_call: TRBV12-3/TRBV12-4; d_call: TRBD2; cdr3_aa: CASSPSLGLASYNEQFF; cdr3_nt: TGTGCCAGCAGTCCTTCTTTGGGACTAGCTTCCTACAATGAGCAGTTCTTC
j_call: TRBJ2-1; cdr3_length: 15; clone_size: many; v_call: TRBV4-3; d_call: .; cdr3_aa: CASSQDPEGSNEQFF; cdr3_nt: TGCGCCAGCAGCCAAGATCCTGAGGGTAGCAATGAGCAGTTCTTC
j_call: TRBJ2-7; cdr3_length: 14; clone_size: many; v_call: TRBV9; d_call: .; cdr3_aa: CASSVEAGSDEQYF; cdr3_nt: TGTGCCAGCAGCGTAGAGGCTGGGTCTGACGAGCAGTACTTC
j_call: TRBJ1-2; cdr3_length: 13; clone_size: many; v_call: TRBV6-2/TRBV6-3; d_call: .; cdr3_aa: CASKLTDSGGYTF; cdr3_nt: TGTGCCAGCAAACTGACGGACTCTGGTGGCTACACCTTC
j_call: TRBJ2-7; cdr3_length: 18; clone_size: .; v_call: TRBV19; d_call: TRBD1; cdr3_aa: CASSTSGTGGGIYNEQYF; cdr3_nt: TGTGCCAGTAGTACGTCCGGGACAGGGGGCGGAATTTACAATGAGCAGTACTTC
j_call: TRBJ2-1; cdr3_length: 13; clone_size: .; v_call: TRBV19; d_call: .; cdr3_aa: CASRLGLLEEQFF; cdr3_nt: TGTGCCAGTAGGTTAGGACTACTTGAGGAGCAGTTCTTC
j_call: TRBJ2-3; cdr3_length: 15; clone_size: few; v_call: TRBV9; d_call: TRBD1; cdr3_aa: CASSEVGDRADTQYF; cdr3_nt: TGTGCCAGCAGCGAAGTGGGGGACAGGGCGGATACGCAGTATTTT
j_call: TRBJ2-2; cdr3_length: 15; clone_size: .; v_call: TRBV2; d_call: .; cdr3_aa: CASSVGRTNTGELFF; cdr3_nt: TGTGCCAGCAGTGTAGGCAGAACGAACACCGGGGAGCTGTTTTTT
j_call: TRBJ2-5; cdr3_length: 18; clone_size: few; v_call: TRBV27; d_call: TRBD1; cdr3_aa: CASSSSFRQGIPYNEQYF; cdr3_nt: TGTGCCAGCAGTTCTTCTTTTCGACAGGGAATTCCCTACAATGAGCAGTACTTC
j_call: TRBJ1-1; cdr3_length: 14; clone_size: few; v_call: TRBV30; d_call: TRBD1; cdr3_aa: CAWSAGTGGTEAFF; cdr3_nt: TGTGCCTGGAGTGCCGGGACAGGTGGGACTGAAGCTTTCTTT
j_call: TRBJ2-5; cdr3_length: 15; clone_size: .; v_call: TRBV6-1; d_call: .; cdr3_aa: CASSVRGAGLKTQYF; cdr3_nt: TGTGCCAGCAGTGTGAGGGGGGCAGGGCTTAAGACCCAGTACTTC
j_call: TRBJ2-5; cdr3_length: 13; clone_size: .; v_call: TRBV6-1; d_call: .; cdr3_aa: CASSYTVEETQYF; cdr3_nt: TGTGCCAGCAGCTACACGGTTGAAGAGACCCAGTACTTC
j_call: TRBJ2-5; cdr3_length: 17; clone_size: many; v_call: TRBV20-1; d_call: TRBD2; cdr3_aa: CSARDPGSGGFQETQYF; cdr3_nt: TGCAGTGCTAGAGATCCGGGGAGCGGGGGGTTCCAAGAGACCCAGTACTTC
j_call: TRBJ1-6; cdr3_length: 14; clone_size: once; v_call: TRBV14; d_call: .; cdr3_aa: CACSPTRGNSPLHF; cdr3_nt: TGTGCCTGCAGCCCTACGCGGGGGAATTCACCCCTCCACTTT
j_call: TRBJ2-1; cdr3_length: 12; clone_size: .; v_call: TRBV5-4; d_call: .; cdr3_aa: CASSSPGGEQFF; cdr3_nt: TGTGCCAGCAGCTCGCCAGGCGGGGAGCAGTTCTTC
j_call: TRBJ2-1; cdr3_length: 14; clone_size: .; v_call: TRBV27; d_call: .; cdr3_aa: CASSFGGEYNEQFF; cdr3_nt: TGTGCCAGCAGTTTTGGCGGGGAGTACAATGAGCAGTTCTTC
j_call: TRBJ2-7; cdr3_length: 12; clone_size: few; v_call: TRBV28; d_call: TRBD2; cdr3_aa: CASSTMTSPGDF; cdr3_nt: TGTGCCAGCAGTACCATGACTAGCCCCGGGGACTTC
j_call: TRBJ2-7; cdr3_length: 14; clone_size: many; v_call: TRBV7-2; d_call: TRBD2; cdr3_aa: CASSTGAGGNEQYF; cdr3_nt: TGTGCCAGCAGCACAGGGGCGGGGGGGAACGAGCAGTACTTC
j_call: TRBJ2-3; cdr3_length: 18; clone_size: many; v_call: TRBV20-1; d_call: TRBD2; cdr3_aa: CSAVRGVTSGASTDTQYF; cdr3_nt: TGCAGTGCTGTCCGAGGGGTGACTAGCGGAGCTAGCACAGATACGCAGTATTTT
j_call: TRBJ2-7; cdr3_length: 13; clone_size: .; v_call: TRBV7-3; d_call: .; cdr3_aa: CASSDTQTSEQYF; cdr3_nt: TGTGCCAGCAGCGATACACAAACCAGCGAGCAGTACTTC
j_call: TRBJ2-7; cdr3_length: 14; clone_size: .; v_call: TRBV20-1; d_call: .; cdr3_aa: CSAHSGTGGYEQYF; cdr3_nt: TGCAGTGCTCATTCCGGGACTGGGGGATACGAGCAGTACTTC
j_call: TRBJ2-1; cdr3_length: 12; clone_size: many; v_call: TRBV10-3; d_call: .; cdr3_aa: CAISDRVVEQFF; cdr3_nt: TGTGCCATCAGTGACAGGGTAGTTGAGCAGTTCTTC
j_call: TRBJ2-1; cdr3_length: 15; clone_size: many; v_call: TRBV4-1; d_call: TRBD2; cdr3_aa: CASSQDQLADNEQFF; cdr3_nt: TGCGCCAGCAGCCAAGATCAACTAGCGGACAATGAGCAGTTCTTC
j_call: TRBJ1-6; cdr3_length: 13; clone_size: many; v_call: TRBV12-3/TRBV12-4; d_call: TRBD1; cdr3_aa: CASRPGQTSPLHF; cdr3_nt: TGTGCCAGCAGACCGGGACAGACTTCACCCCTCCACTTT
j_call: TRBJ1-1; cdr3_length: 13; clone_size: .; v_call: TRBV19; d_call: .; cdr3_aa: CATSDRHNTEAFF; cdr3_nt: TGTGCCACCTCAGACAGACATAACACTGAAGCTTTCTTT
j_call: TRBJ2-5; cdr3_length: 16; clone_size: many; v_call: TRBV18; d_call: TRBD2; cdr3_aa: CASSPKLAGSQETQYF; cdr3_nt: TGTGCCAGCTCACCAAAGCTAGCGGGGAGCCAAGAGACCCAGTACTTC
j_call: TRBJ2-2; cdr3_length: 17; clone_size: .; v_call: TRBV6-5; d_call: TRBD1; cdr3_aa: CASSYSGTGFSGGELFF; cdr3_nt: TGTGCCAGCAGTTACTCCGGGACAGGGTTTAGTGGCGGGGAGCTGTTTTTT
j_call: TRBJ2-7; cdr3_length: 11; clone_size: many; v_call: TRBV6-5; d_call: .; cdr3_aa: CASMGQYEQYF; cdr3_nt: TGTGCCAGCATGGGGCAGTACGAGCAGTACTTC
j_call: TRBJ2-3; cdr3_length: 14; clone_size: .; v_call: TRBV6-5; d_call: .; cdr3_aa: CASSYVGRADTQYF; cdr3_nt: TGTGCCAGCAGTTACGTCGGGCGCGCAGATACGCAGTATTTT
j_call: TRBJ2-5; cdr3_length: 14; clone_size: .; v_call: TRBV7-2; d_call: TRBD1; cdr3_aa: CASSRDRGSETQYF; cdr3_nt: TGTGCCAGCAGCCGGGACAGGGGAAGCGAGACCCAGTACTTC